This T cell receptor beta chain was observed in a study of T cell responses to AZD1222 COVID-19 vaccine. Overall study: Pooled in the analysis were second doses at about 4 or about 12 weeks.

Sequencing used immunoSEQ multiplex PCR; TCRdb keeps in-frame clones, though not all of them. The data hold approximately 140,000 clones, with less than 95% observed a single time. Regarding the study as a whole: With dominance at 160-218 and 743-854, vaccine-associated CD4 TCRs spanned spike. Baseline antibody screening turned up just six or seven seropositive AZD1222 recipients. White British donors predominated, females outnumbered males, and clonal diversity was possibly underestimated.

As for this clone: Its antigen is unknown.

Germline values: CDR1 SGHNT, CDR2 YYREEE (reference sequence). CDR3 size: 15 residues. Trimming took off 0 bases at V and 7 bases at J, with 17 bases between the two ends. The source was peripheral blood, collected on day 0 of AZD1222 vaccination. The V call is TRBV5-4, the J call TRBJ2-7; TRBD1 is a possible D gene (8 bases). The sequence derives from an adult in good health. The CDR3, as DNA: TGTGCCAGCAGCTTGGGGGCACAGGGGGGGCGAGAGCAGTACGTC. Its translation is CASSLGAQGGREQYV.